Sequencing of this T cell receptor beta chain was carried out in a study of blood T cell repertoires in COVID-19. Turning to the study itself: Samples of COVID-19 (acute and convalescent) were obtained from the United States, Italy and Spain. The cDNA or gDNA used as material had been derived from T cells, B-cell-depleted T cells, or PBMCs.

Method: immunoSEQ multiplex PCR; TCRdb's copy keeps in-frame clones and lacks some. In the table there are around 160,000 clones, roughly 84% of which are singletons. Recruitment covered about 26 US areas and drew participants whose ages spanned roughly 18 to 90 years. The study recruited exposed participants who had met a COVID-19 case within 2 weeks before entry. V was trimmed by 4 bases and J by 0 bases, leaving 10 bases between them. The CDR3 runs 15 residues. From germline, CDR1 is KGHSH and CDR2 LQKENI. This clone was seen more than once but under ten times. V usage is TRBV18 and J usage is TRBJ1-3; D may be TRBD1 (6 bases). Source material: PBMCs or T cells enriched from blood (not recorded which). The clonotype originates from a woman aged 45-59 years who had been exposed to COVID-19. CDR3: CASSLTDSSGNTIYF. CDR3 in DNA: TGTGCCAGCTCACTAACGGACAGCTCTGGAAACACCATATATTTT. Combining the CDR3 with reference TRBV18 and TRBJ1-3 gives the whole variable domain NAGVMQNPRHLVRRRGQEARLRCSPMKGHSHVYWYRQLPEEGLKFMVYLQKENIIDESGMPKERFSAEFPKEGPSILRIQQVVRGDSAAYFCASSLTDSSGNTIYFGEGSWLTVV.